Listed below are T cell receptor beta chains from one sample, sequenced in a study of shared clonotypes between healthy human individuals. Sequenced by immunoSEQ multiplex PCR; TCRdb stores in-frame clones only, minus some. The sample has millions of clones; approximately 94% are singletons. Sequenced: naive CD4+ T cells sorted from blood. These receptors were obtained from a man aged 18 to 29 in good health. The CDR3 runs from the conserved cysteine through the conserved F or W. Each record gives: clone size, D gene, J gene, V gene, CDR3 protein, CDR3 DNA. The D gene is left open where the match is weak. Not every row has a clone size; where given, it reads once, few, many or a size class.

. | . | TRBJ1-1 | TRBV7-2 | CASSLRGPSITEAFF | TGTGCCAGCAGCTTAAGGGGCCCGAGTATAACTGAAGCTTTCTTT
. | . | TRBJ2-5 | TRBV5-1 | CASSLDPGARETQYF | TGCGCCAGCAGCTTGGACCCAGGAGCTCGAGAGACCCAGTACTTC
few | . | TRBJ1-1 | TRBV5-1 | CASSSLGNTEAFF | TGCGCCAGCAGCTCCTTGGGGAACACTGAAGCTTTCTTT
. | . | TRBJ2-2 | TRBV5-1 | CASSLTVGNTGELFF | TGCGCCAGCAGCTTGACGGTTGGGAACACCGGGGAGCTGTTTTTT
. | . | TRBJ2-3 | TRBV5-1 | CASSSGGFTDTQYF | TGCGCCAGCAGCTCTGGGGGGTTCACAGATACGCAGTATTTT
. | . | TRBJ1-5 | TRBV6-1 | CASSVGVDQPQHF | TGTGCCAGCAGTGTGGGGGTTGATCAGCCCCAGCATTTT
. | . | TRBJ2-1 | TRBV11-2 | CASSDILGEQFF | TGTGCCAGCAGCGACATATTGGGTGAGCAGTTCTTC
. | . | TRBJ2-4 | TRBV5-6 | CASSLDLAKNIQYF | TGTGCCAGCAGCTTGGACCTAGCCAAAAACATTCAGTACTTC
. | . | TRBJ2-1 | TRBV28 | CASTAGVDSYNEQFF | TGTGCCAGCACCGCAGGTGTTGACTCCTACAATGAGCAGTTCTTC
. | TRBD2 | TRBJ2-7 | TRBV9 | CARSSGLPSYEQYF | TGTGCCAGATCGTCGGGACTACCTTCCTACGAGCAGTACTTC
. | TRBD1 | TRBJ1-2 | TRBV10-3 | CATFGQGVNYGYTF | TGTGCCACCTTCGGCCAGGGGGTTAACTATGGCTACACCTTC
. | TRBD1 | TRBJ1-2 | TRBV30 | CAWRKTGGNYGYTF | TGTGCCTGGAGAAAGACAGGGGGTAACTATGGCTACACCTTC
. | . | TRBJ2-3 | TRBV6-5 | CASSYRDTQYF | TGTGCCAGCAGTTATAGGGATACGCAGTATTTT
. | TRBD2 | TRBJ2-3 | TRBV7-2 | CASTPGGRATDTQYF | TGTGCCAGCACCCCTGGCGGGAGGGCGACAGATACGCAGTATTTT
. | . | TRBJ1-3 | TRBV5-1 | CASSLDNSGNTIYF | TGCGCCAGCAGCTTGGACAACTCTGGAAACACCATATATTTT
. | . | TRBJ1-2 | TRBV23-1 | CASSQSGQNNYGYTF | TGCGCCAGCAGTCAATCGGGACAAAACAACTATGGCTACACCTTC
. | TRBD1 | TRBJ2-2 | TRBV6-4 | CASSGQGAGGELFF | TGTGCCAGCAGTGGACAGGGGGCCGGCGGGGAGCTGTTTTTT
few | . | TRBJ1-6 | TRBV6-1 | CASSSLENSPLHF | TGTGCCAGCAGCAGCCTTGAGAATTCACCCCTCCACTTT
. | TRBD1 | TRBJ2-7 | TRBV6-1 | CASSVYRGIPYEQYF | TGTGCCAGCAGTGTTTACAGGGGAATCCCTTACGAGCAGTACTTC
. | . | TRBJ2-1 | TRBV4-1 | CASSQDHVQNFYNEQFF | TGCGCCAGCAGCCAAGATCACGTGCAAAACTTCTACAATGAGCAGTTCTTC
. | TRBD1 | TRBJ1-5 | TRBV6-1 | CASRPTGDPLPQHF | TGTGCCAGCAGGCCTACAGGGGACCCTCTGCCCCAGCATTTT
. | . | TRBJ1-5 | TRBV7-8 | CASSFSDRNQPQHF | TGTGCCAGCAGCTTCTCGGACAGAAATCAGCCCCAGCATTTT
. | TRBD1 | TRBJ1-1 | TRBV29-1 | CSVLGQVRTEAFF | TGCAGCGTCTTGGGACAGGTTCGCACTGAAGCTTTCTTT
. | . | TRBJ1-6 | TRBV7-2 | CASSQDGRPPTLHF | TGTGCCAGCAGTCAGGACGGCAGGCCCCCAACCCTCCACTTT
. | . | TRBJ2-1 | TRBV7-9 | CASSLEGPGEQFF | TGTGCCAGCAGCTTAGAAGGCCCCGGTGAGCAGTTCTTC
. | TRBD1 | TRBJ2-1 | TRBV2 | CASQGAGGSLGYNEQFF | TGTGCCAGTCAAGGTGCAGGGGGTTCTCTTGGGTACAATGAGCAGTTCTTC
. | . | TRBJ1-3 | TRBV7-2 | CASSLGQSSGNTIYF | TGTGCCAGCAGCTTAGGGCAGAGCTCTGGAAACACCATATATTTT
. | TRBD1 | TRBJ2-7 | TRBV6-1 | CASSTRAGGKQQYF | TGTGCCAGCAGTACCCGGGCAGGGGGTAAACAGCAGTACTTC
. | . | TRBJ2-3 | TRBV5-1 | CASSQEVGADTQYF | TGCGCCAGCAGCCAGGAGGTTGGTGCAGATACGCAGTATTTT
once | TRBD2 | TRBJ2-7 | TRBV6-5 | CASSYSGTTFYEQYF | TGTGCCAGCAGTTATAGCGGGACAACCTTCTACGAGCAGTACTTC
. | TRBD2 | TRBJ2-5 | TRBV5-1 | CASSLAGGSQETQYF | TGCGCCAGCAGCTTGGCCGGGGGGAGCCAAGAGACCCAGTACTTC
. | TRBD2 | TRBJ2-7 | TRBV28 | CASSSIRGGLFYEQYF | TGTGCCAGCAGTTCTATCCGGGGGGGCCTTTTCTACGAGCAGTACTTC
. | . | TRBJ2-5 | TRBV7-9 | CASSFGGRETQYF | TGTGCCAGCAGCTTTGGGGGGAGGGAGACCCAGTACTTC
. | TRBD2 | TRBJ2-5 | TRBV6-1 | CASSVLAGVWETQYF | TGTGCCAGCAGTGTTCTAGCGGGAGTCTGGGAGACCCAGTACTTC
. | TRBD2 | TRBJ2-7 | TRBV6-6 | CASRPLAGGGNEQYF | TGTGCCAGCAGACCGCTGGCGGGAGGGGGAAACGAGCAGTACTTC
. | . | TRBJ2-7 | TRBV11-2 | CASSLEQRTYEQYF | TGTGCCAGCAGCTTAGAGCAGCGTACGTACGAGCAGTACTTC
. | TRBD1 | TRBJ2-7 | TRBV6-1 | CASSGDRGYEQYF | TGTGCCAGCAGTGGGGACAGGGGGTACGAGCAGTACTTC
. | . | TRBJ1-1 | TRBV7-2 | CASSLVLNEAFF | TGTGCCAGCAGCTTAGTTTTAAATGAAGCTTTCTTT
. | . | TRBJ1-4 | TRBV5-4 | CASSLGGGVPTNEKLFF | TGTGCCAGCAGCTTGGGCGGGGGGGTGCCGACTAATGAAAAACTGTTTTTT
once | . | TRBJ2-2 | TRBV4-1 | CASSQDPRAGAGELFF | TGCGCCAGCAGCCAGGACCCTAGGGCAGGGGCCGGGGAGCTGTTTTTT
. | . | TRBJ2-2 | TRBV19 | CASSIRTPANTGELFF | TGTGCCAGTAGTATAAGGACGCCCGCGAACACCGGGGAGCTGTTTTTT
. | . | TRBJ2-3 | TRBV2 | CASSMGAPDTQYF | TGTGCCAGCAGTATGGGGGCTCCAGATACGCAGTATTTT
. | . | TRBJ2-3 | TRBV5-1 | CASSLAAWDTQYF | TGCGCCAGCAGCTTGGCGGCCTGGGATACGCAGTATTTT
few | . | TRBJ2-2 | TRBV7-9 | CASSFMELFF | TGTGCCAGCAGCTTTATGGAGCTGTTTTTT
. | TRBD2 | TRBJ2-1 | TRBV9 | CASSSTSGRGEQFF | TGTGCCAGCAGCTCGACTAGCGGGAGGGGTGAGCAGTTCTTC
. | TRBD2 | TRBJ2-1 | TRBV5-4 | CASSPGTSGYNEQFF | TGTGCCAGCAGCCCCGGGACTAGCGGCTACAATGAGCAGTTCTTC
. | . | TRBJ2-3 | TRBV7-2 | CASSFLQFTDTQYF | TGTGCCAGCAGCTTTCTCCAGTTCACAGATACGCAGTATTTT